The sample holds many counts of the clone carrying this TCR beta chain. TCRdb re-analysed the RACE reads in MiXCR, keeping a single row per CDR3 protein. The sample lists around 60,000 distinct CDR3 sequences; 5.5% to 7.5% were seen once. As to time point: pre-sensitization, week 0. Documented treatment: therapeutic diphenylcyclopropenone sensitization with weekly scalp DPC. This sample stems from a study of human T cells and chemical hapten exposure. Specimen: whole blood, collected in connection with sensitization to the hapten diphenylcyclopropenone (DPC). This sequence originates from a woman aged 25 to 39 with alopecia areata. Some clones in this sample may be carry-over from other donors' samples.

The CDR3 protein is CASSQSGGNTEAFF. The DNA of the CDR3 is TGTGCCAGCAGCCAATCAGGGGGGAACACTGAAGCTTTCTTT. This chain joins TRBV3-1 and TRBJ1-1, with 7 bases lining up with TRBD1. With 2 bases clipped from V and 1 base from J, the junction kept 1 base outside the gene matches. Germline V gene sequence: CDR1 LGHDT, CDR2 YNNKEL (reference sequence). The CDR3 runs 14 residues.